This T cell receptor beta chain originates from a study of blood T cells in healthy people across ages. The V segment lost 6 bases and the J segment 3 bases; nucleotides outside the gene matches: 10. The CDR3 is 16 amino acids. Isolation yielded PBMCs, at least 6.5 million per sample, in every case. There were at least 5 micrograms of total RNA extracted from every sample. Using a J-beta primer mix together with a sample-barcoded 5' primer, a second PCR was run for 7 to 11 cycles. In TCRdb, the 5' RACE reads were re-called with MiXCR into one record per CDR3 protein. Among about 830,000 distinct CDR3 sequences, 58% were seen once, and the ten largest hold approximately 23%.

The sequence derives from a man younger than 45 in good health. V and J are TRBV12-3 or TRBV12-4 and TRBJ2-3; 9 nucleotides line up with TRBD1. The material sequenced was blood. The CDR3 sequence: CASSPDAGTGTDTQYF. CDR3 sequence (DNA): TGTGCCAGCAGCCCAGATGCCGGGACAGGGACAGATACGCAGTATTTT.